This paragraph reports one T cell receptor (beta chain). Its antigen remains unidentified. The record originates from a study of CD8 T cells in ankylosing spondylitis. With 4 bases clipped from V and 4 bases from J, the junction kept 6 bases outside the gene matches. This CDR3 has 17 amino acids. Germline loops: CDR1 LGHNA, CDR2 YSLEER. The authors made TCR beta libraries by quantitative 5'-RACE with molecular barcodes. TCRdb reprocessed the 5' RACE reads via MiXCR and lists one record per CDR3 protein. Of around 150,000 distinct CDR3 sequences listed, around two fifths were seen once; the top ten hold over 12%. Notes on the study in general: Both synovial fluid and blood in reactive arthritis had previously been reported to carry some motif variants. Seemingly distinctive of ankylosing spondylitis blood was a TCR beta motif formed by eight highly homologous variants. Disease-associated clonotypes exhibited CD8+ identity and were relatively infrequent in peripheral blood.

The sequencing sample was made of synovial fluid, either unsorted or a sorted T cell fraction (not recorded which). The chain links TRBV4-3 to TRBJ2-2; TRBD2 aligns across 13 bases. The TCR originated in a male donor with ankylosing spondylitis. The CDR3 nucleotides read TGCGCCAGCAGCCGCAGACTAGCGGGAGGTCTCACCGGGGAGCTGTTTTTT. It codes for CASSRRLAGGLTGELFF.